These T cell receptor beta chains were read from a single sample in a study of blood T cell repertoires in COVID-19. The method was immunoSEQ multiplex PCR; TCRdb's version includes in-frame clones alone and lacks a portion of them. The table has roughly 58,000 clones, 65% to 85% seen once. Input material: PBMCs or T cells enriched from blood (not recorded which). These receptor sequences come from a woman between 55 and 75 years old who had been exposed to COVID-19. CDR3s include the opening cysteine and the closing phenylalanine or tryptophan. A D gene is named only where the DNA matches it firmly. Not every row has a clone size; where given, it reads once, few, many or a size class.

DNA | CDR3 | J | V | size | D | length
TGTGCCAGTAGTATAGACAGCACTAGCTCCTACAATGAGCAGTTCTTC | CASSIDSTSSYNEQFF | TRBJ2-1 | TRBV19 | - | - | 16
TGTGCCAGCAGCTTAAGGATTACCGCTAGCGGGAGGCAAGAGACCCAGTACTTC | CASSLRITASGRQETQYF | TRBJ2-5 | TRBV7-2 | few | TRBD2 | 18
TGTGCCACCACAGGTCGCTATGGCTACACCTTC | CATTGRYGYTF | TRBJ1-2 | TRBV28 | - | - | 11
TGCAGCGTTGCCCAAACTCAGGGGAATCAGCCCCAGCATTTT | CSVAQTQGNQPQHF | TRBJ1-5 | TRBV29-1 | - | - | 14
TGTGCCAGCAGGCCCGGGTATAGCAATCAGCCCCAGCATTTT | CASRPGYSNQPQHF | TRBJ1-5 | TRBV6-5 | - | - | 14
TGTGCCAGCAGCGAGCAGGGGGGCTCCTACAATGAGCAGTTCTTC | CASSEQGGSYNEQFF | TRBJ2-1 | TRBV9 | - | - | 15
TGTGCCAGCAGCTTAACGGGGAGATCCTACAATGAGCAGTTCTTC | CASSLTGRSYNEQFF | TRBJ2-1 | TRBV7-8 | - | - | 15
TGTGCCAGCAGGTCACAGGAGGGGACGGCCTACGAGCAGTACTTC | CASRSQEGTAYEQYF | TRBJ2-7 | TRBV28 | - | - | 15
TGTGCCAGCAGGAACAGGGTTTTCACTGAAGCTTTCTTT | CASRNRVFTEAFF | TRBJ1-1 | TRBV2 | - | - | 13
TGTGCCAGCAGCTTACGGCAGGTGAGCGAGCAGTACTTC | CASSLRQVSEQYF | TRBJ2-7 | TRBV7-9 | - | - | 13
TGTGCCAGCAGCTTATCAGGGGATAGCAATCAGCCCCAGCATTTT | CASSLSGDSNQPQHF | TRBJ1-5 | TRBV7-9 | - | - | 15
TGTGCCAGCAGCTCACAGGGGGTTGGGGAGCAGTTCTTC | CASSSQGVGEQFF | TRBJ2-1 | TRBV5-4 | - | TRBD1 | 13
TGTGCCAGTAGTTCGGGGAAGTTATTTGGTAGTAATTCCTACGAGCAGTACTTC | CASSSGKLFGSNSYEQYF | TRBJ2-7 | TRBV19 | - | - | 18
TGTGCCAGCAGGACGGGGACTAGCTCCTACAATGAGCAGTTCTTC | CASRTGTSSYNEQFF | TRBJ2-1 | TRBV6-5 | - | TRBD2 | 15
TGTGCCAGCTCTCTACCGCAGGGTAAAAATCAGCCCCAGCATTTT | CASSLPQGKNQPQHF | TRBJ1-5 | TRBV6-5 | - | - | 15